This T cell receptor beta chain was retrieved from a study of regulatory T cells in long-lasting Graves disease. Comments on this clonotype: Its matching antigen is unknown.

Study-level points and caveats: Persistent Graves' patients possessed reduced TCR diversity relative to recently diagnosed ones. Among samples with persistent disease, TRBV28, TRBJ1-2 and TRBJ2-5 were favored.

According to the study, TCR beta libraries were built with iRepertoire HTBI primers and CDR3-region Arm-PCR. MiXCR was run by TCRdb on the multiplex PCR reads, yielding one entry per CDR3 protein. In the table there are some 340,000 distinct CDR3 sequences, 20% to 25% of which are singletons. Stated time point: persistent/refractory GD, antithyroid drugs over 5 years with positive TRAb. The TCR library was made from RNA that had been extracted from PBMCs in TRIzol. Patients hailed from an endocrinology department in Xi'an, China. Staff drew roughly 10 milliliters of peripheral blood into EDTA tubes. CDR1 SGHDT and CDR2 YYEEEE come from the germline V gene. V was shortened by 2 bases and J by 0 bases, with 14 bases between the two germline ends. The CDR3 has 16 amino acids.

The rearrangement links TRBV5-6 to TRBJ1-1; D not resolved. The source is a woman between 40 and 55 years old with Graves disease. The input for sequencing was peripheral blood mononuclear cells (PBMCs), taken when the disease was refractory, from a patient treated with antithyroid drugs. The CDR3 DNA reads TGTGCCAGCAGCTTCGGGCGGACCCGTCTGAACACTGAAGCTTTCTTT. Translation gives CASSFGRTRLNTEAFF.